Below are 27 T cell receptor beta chains sequenced from a single sample in a study of Ad26.COV2.S vaccination and SARS-CoV-2 variants. As to treatment: over 15 received Ad26.COV2.S at low or high dose, single or two shots; 5 received placebo; per-sample allocation not given. Sampling took place 63 days after the first vaccine or placebo injection. The protocol was immunoSEQ multiplex PCR, while the TCRdb copy is restricted to in-frame clones and leaves out a portion. The sample holds 400,000 to 500,000 clones, roughly 90% seen once. The sample was peripheral blood, taken in a trial of Ad26.COV2.S vaccine versus placebo. These receptors were obtained from a person between 18 and 65 years old who received the Ad26.COV2.S COVID-19 vaccine or a placebo.

The rearrangement uses TRBV9 and TRBJ2-7; 13 bases map to TRBD2. This CDR3 has 14 residues. Per the germline V gene, CDR1 is SGDLS and CDR2 is YYNGEE. Trimming cost V 3 bases and J 8 bases; bases outside gene matches: 5. CDR3 protein: CASSGGLAGPQQYF. For the CDR3, the DNA is TGTGCCAGCAGCGGGGGACTAGCGGGGCCGCAGCAGTACTTC.

This sequence joins TRBV28 and TRBJ2-4; TRBD1 matches 7 bases. Unmatched junction bases numbered 7, after V lost 7 bases and J lost 1 base. This CDR3 is 15 amino acids long. Per the germline V gene, CDR1 is MDHEN and CDR2 is SYDVKM. CDR3 amino acids: CASKRQGSAKNIQYF. CDR3 in DNA: TGTGCCAGCAAACGACAGGGTAGTGCCAAAAACATTCAGTACTTC. Together with reference TRBV28 and TRBJ2-4, the CDR3 gives the full variable domain: DVKVTQSSRYLVKRTGEKVFLECVQDMDHENMFWYRQDPGLGLRLIYFSYDVKMKEKGDIPEGYSVSREKKERFSLILESASTNQTSMYLCASKRQGSAKNIQYFGAGTRLSVL.

Here the CDR3 DNA reads TGTGCCAGCAGTTACCCCGTCCAGGGGTGTGAGACCCAGTACTTC. Its translation: CASSYPVQGCETQYF. The J gene is TRBJ2-5, the V gene TRBV6-9, with a possible D match to TRBD1 (6 bases). From germline, CDR1 is MNHGY and CDR2 SVAAGI. The CDR3 is 15 amino acids. Trimming stripped 3 bases from V and 5 bases from J, with 16 bases between.

This clone appeared a single time. This rearrangement joins TRBV4-3 to TRBJ2-2; D is unresolved. Germline V CDR1 and CDR2: LGHNA, YSLEER. V was pared by 4 bases and J by 5 bases, with 14 bases between. CDR3 length: 15 residues. The CDR3 reads CASSPSKVSTGELFF. Here the CDR3 DNA reads TGCGCCAGCAGCCCAAGTAAGGTATCTACCGGGGAGCTGTTTTTT.

The gene calls are TRBV28 and TRBJ1-2, with D possibly matching TRBD1 (6 bases). This CDR3 comprises 14 residues. Per germline, CDR1 MDHEN and CDR2 SYDVKM. Trimming took 3 bases from V and 3 from J, leaving 11 bases between them. CDR3: CASSFRGLHYGYTF. The CDR3 DNA is TGTGCCAGCAGTTTCCGGGGGCTGCACTATGGCTACACCTTC.

The chain's CDR3 is CASSLAGVATNEQFF. The CDR3 DNA is TGCGCCAGCAGCTTGGCGGGGGTGGCTACAAATGAGCAGTTCTTC. The chain recombines TRBV5-1 with TRBJ2-1; TRBD2 is a possible D gene (6 bases). Deletions cut 0 bases from V and 7 bases from J, with 14 bases between. This CDR3 comprises 15 residues. CDR1 is SGHRS, CDR2 YFSETQ, per germline. The full variable domain, rest sourced from reference TRBV5-1 and TRBJ2-1, is KAGVTQTPRYLIKTRGQQVTLSCSPISGHRSVSWYQQTPGQGLQFLFEYFSETQRNKGNFPGRFSGRQFSNSRSEMNVSTLELGDSALYLCASSLAGVATNEQFFGPGTRLTVL.

The chain uses TRBV28 and TRBJ1-1; D unclear. Per germline, CDR1 MDHEN and CDR2 SYDVKM. The CDR3 runs to 11 residues. The V end was cut by 3 bases, the J end by 3 bases, with 2 bases between. For the CDR3, the DNA is TGTGCCAGCAGTTTTTACACTGAAGCTTTCTTT. Translated: CASSFYTEAFF.

In this sample, this clone turned up a few times. The chain is built from TRBV6-2 or TRBV6-3 and TRBJ2-7; TRBD1 matches at 7 bases. CDR1 and CDR2 (germline): MNHEY, SVGEGT. CDR3 length: 14 residues. J gave up 11 bases and V 5 bases, and 15 bases lay outside the gene matches. The CDR3 here is CASSRQGFSSLEYF. The CDR3, as DNA: TGTGCCAGCAGTCGACAGGGATTCTCGTCTCTCGAGTACTTC.

J is TRBJ2-7 and V is TRBV7-9; D gene unclear. There are 16 residues in the CDR3. Deletions cut 1 base from V and 0 bases from J, with 13 bases between. The germline gives CDR1 SEHNR, CDR2 FQNEAQ (reference sequence). In nucleotides, the CDR3 is TGTGCCAGCAGCTTAGATGAGACTTTTAGCTCCTACGAGCAGTACTTC. Protein: CASSLDETFSSYEQYF.

This rearrangement joins TRBV10-3 to TRBJ2-7, with D hard to call. Germline V gene data show CDR1 as ENHRY and CDR2 as SYGVKD. V lost 5 bases and J lost 2, with 7 bases in between. The CDR3 totals 12 residues. CDR3 region: CAISPSAYEQYF. In DNA form, the CDR3 reads TGTGCCATCAGTCCGTCAGCCTACGAGCAGTACTTC.

This chain joins TRBV11-2 and TRBJ1-5; 11 nucleotides align to TRBD1. CDR1 and CDR2 from the germline V gene are SGHAT and FQNNGV. The trim removed 4 bases at V and 7 bases at J, leaving 6 bases unmatched. This CDR3 contains 15 residues. CDR3 in DNA: TGTGCCAGCAGCTGGGGGACAGGGGGAGAACAGCCCCAGCATTTT. Protein: CASSWGTGGEQPQHF.

V and J are TRBV9 and TRBJ2-3; possible D gene TRBD1, 7 bases. This CDR3 has 17 amino acids. V was clipped by 0 bases and J by 2 bases, with 16 bases between them. In germline, CDR1 is SGDLS, CDR2 YYNGEE. The CDR3 DNA is TGTGCCAGCAGCGTAGTAGGCGGGGACAGCTACACAGATACGCAGTATTTT. Translation: CASSVVGGDSYTDTQYF.

Regarding this clone: This sample also contains other DNA sequences that code for the same CDR3. This chain uses TRBV6-5 with TRBJ2-5; D call uncertain. The ends were cut back, 2 bases at V and 0 bases at J, with 7 bases in the middle. CDR3 length: 14 amino acids. The V gene's germline CDR1 is MNHEY and CDR2 SVGAGI. CDR3 DNA: TGTGCCAGCAGTTACGTGGGGAACCAAGAGACCCAGTACTTC. It yields the protein CASSYVGNQETQYF.

The gene calls are TRBV5-1 and TRBJ2-7, with TRBD1 as a possible D gene (6 bases). V lost 0 bases and J 2 bases, leaving 15 bases between the germline ends. The CDR3 spans 16 residues. CDR1 is SGHRS and CDR2 is YFSETQ in the germline V gene. CDR3 bases: TGCGCCAGCAGCTTGGTAGGGGGACGGGGACCCTACGAGCAGTACTTC. Translated: CASSLVGGRGPYEQYF.

This chain uses TRBV30 with TRBJ2-3; 7 bases agree with TRBD1. This CDR3 is 14 amino acids long. Looked up from germline, CDR1 is GTSNPN and CDR2 is SVGIG (reference sequence). Trimming cost V 3 bases and J 0 bases; bases outside gene matches: 3. The CDR3 sequence is CAWSRDRSTDTQYF. In DNA form, the CDR3 reads TGTGCCTGGAGCCGGGACAGAAGCACAGATACGCAGTATTTT.

The chain uses TRBV29-1 and TRBJ2-1, with 7 nucleotides matching TRBD1. The germline V gene has CDR1 SQVTM and CDR2 ANQGSEA. The trim removed 2 bases at V and 15 bases at J, leaving 13 bases unmatched. This CDR3 region has 13 residues. CDR3 DNA sequence: TGCAGCGTTGAAAGCCAGGGGGAAGGGAGCTGGTTCTTC. Its protein product is CSVESQGEGSWFF.

The chain links TRBV5-5 to TRBJ2-2, with D possibly matching TRBD2 (6 bases). The CDR3 is 16 residues long. V lost 0 bases, J lost 1 base, and 10 bases lay in between. Germline CDR1 is SGHKS and CDR2 is YYEKEE (reference sequence). The CDR3 spells CASSLGPGVNTGELFF. The CDR3 DNA reads as TGTGCCAGCAGCTTGGGACCGGGGGTGAACACCGGGGAGCTGTTTTTT.

The rearrangement links TRBV4-3 to TRBJ1-1; 8 bases align to TRBD1. V was pared by 1 base and J by 8 bases, with 6 bases of the junction left unmatched. The germline gives CDR1 LGHNA, CDR2 YSLEER. This CDR3 is 14 amino acids long. CDR3 DNA sequence: TGCGCCAGCAGCCAAGCTCGGACAGGGCCAGAAGCTTTCTTT. Its protein product is CASSQARTGPEAFF.

This clone has a single count. The chain has TRBV28 and TRBJ2-5; 7 nucleotides align to TRBD1. The CDR3 sequence is 14 residues long. V shed 5 bases and J 5 bases; nucleotides not matched to a gene: 8. Germline V gene sequence: CDR1 MDHEN, CDR2 SYDVKM. The CDR3 coding sequence is TGTGCCAGCAGTACAGGGGACCTCAGTGAGACCCAGTACTTC. Residues: CASSTGDLSETQYF. The variable domain in full, with the rest retrieved from reference TRBV28 and TRBJ2-5, is DVKVTQSSRYLVKRTGEKVFLECVQDMDHENMFWYRQDPGLGLRLIYFSYDVKMKEKGDIPEGYSVSREKKERFSLILESASTNQTSMYLCASSTGDLSETQYFGPGTRLLVL.

The chain is built from TRBV14 and TRBJ2-5; TRBD2 matches 8 bases. The ends lost 2 bases at V and 5 bases at J; junction bases unmatched: 7. From germline, CDR1 is SGHDN and CDR2 FVKESK. The CDR3 contains 15 residues. CDR3 nucleotide sequence: TGTGCCAGCAGCCAATACGGGGGGGCCGGGGAGACCCAGTACTTC. Its protein is CASSQYGGAGETQYF.

V gene TRBV3-1 (or the pseudogene TRBV3-2) combines with J gene TRBJ2-7; 8 bases line up with TRBD2. The V gene's germline CDR1 is LGHDT and CDR2 YNNKEL (reference sequence). The J segment lost 2 bases and the V segment lost 4 bases, leaving 7 bases of the junction unmatched. This CDR3 is 15 amino acids long. The CDR3 loop reads CASSPLTSGTYEQYF. In DNA form, the CDR3 reads TGTGCCAGCAGCCCCTTAACTAGCGGAACCTACGAGCAGTACTTC.

V gene TRBV6-2 or TRBV6-3 combines with J gene TRBJ1-1; no clear D gene. Germline lookup yields CDR1 MNHEY and CDR2 SVGEGT. CDR3 length: 12 residues. The V and J ends lost 6 bases and 3 bases respectively, with 8 bases between them. In DNA form, the CDR3 reads TGTGCCAGCAGCGAGGGTTACACTGAAGCTTTCTTT. This translates into CASSEGYTEAFF.

This rearrangement joins TRBV25-1 to TRBJ1-1, with D possibly being TRBD1 (6 bases). V lost 2 bases, J lost 4 bases, and 11 bases lay in between. The length of the CDR3 is 14 residues. The germline CDR1 and CDR2 sequences are MGHDK and SYGVNS. The CDR3 nucleotides read TGTGCCAGCAGTGAAAATGGAGGGGGCACTGAAGCTTTCTTT. This encodes CASSENGGGTEAFF.

This chain joins TRBV6-1 and TRBJ2-7, with no clear D. Germline V lookup: CDR1 MNHNS, CDR2 SASEGT. Trimming shortened V by 2 bases and J by 1 base, and 12 bases separated the two germline ends. CDR3 length: 15 residues. In DNA, the CDR3 is TGTGCCAGCAGTGAAAATCCAGACCCTTCCTACGAGCAGTACTTC. This gives the protein CASSENPDPSYEQYF.

This clone showed up just a few times. V and J are TRBV27 and TRBJ1-1; no clear D. V lost 3 bases and J lost 0, with 5 bases in between. CDR3 length equals 13 residues. Germline CDR1 MNHEY, CDR2 SMNVEV (reference sequence). The CDR3 here is CASSLEVNTEAFF. The CDR3, as DNA: TGTGCCAGCAGTTTGGAGGTGAACACTGAAGCTTTCTTT.

The V gene is TRBV19, the J gene TRBJ2-2; D is unresolved. CDR3 length: 12 residues. Germline V gene data show CDR1 as LNHDA and CDR2 as SQIVND (reference sequence). V dropped 7 bases and J dropped 5 bases, with 8 bases sitting between them. CDR3 DNA: TGTGCCAGTACGAAGGGAACCGGGGAGCTGTTTTTT. This codes for CASTKGTGELFF.

The genes are TRBV27 and TRBJ2-7, with 10 bases that match TRBD2. Germline CDR1 MNHEY, CDR2 SMNVEV (reference sequence). This CDR3 spans 14 amino acids. V shed 5 bases, J shed 6 bases, and the junction held 7 bases outside the gene matches. In nucleotides, the CDR3 is TGTGCCAGCAGTGTTTCGGGACTAGCGATCGAGCAGTACTTC. It specifies CASSVSGLAIEQYF.